This T cell receptor (beta chain) was found in a study of cytomegalovirus exposure and HLA in healthy donors. At the level of the study: Prior work identified under 130 million unique TCR beta sequences in some 180 million T cells. Within the Caucasian-associated ancestry cluster were more than 75% of the approximately 400 genotyped donors.

General study points: Cytomegalovirus status was reportedly diagnosed by the classifier with high sensitivity and specificity.

About this clone itself: Its antigen is not identified.

The V and J ends lost 1 base and 0 bases respectively, with 8 bases between them. Germline CDR1 reads LNHDA; CDR2 reads SQIVND (reference sequence). The CDR3 is made up of 15 amino acids. Unrecorded immune exposures were likely, despite nominal health at sampling. Primers: 60 Vbeta forward and 13 Jbeta reverse. Profiling relied on immunoSEQ multiplex PCR, and the TCRdb table lists in-frame clones only, not all of them. The repertoire holds some 120,000 clones, roughly 86% seen once, with 1.8% in the top ten. The clonotype was recovered from a man between 18 and 35 years old in good health and CMV-seronegative. The chain is built from TRBV19 and TRBJ2-3; weak D call: TRBD1 (6 bases). Sequencing was carried out using PBMCs. CDR3 sequence (DNA): TGTGCCAGTAGTATAGTAAGGGGGAGCACAGATACGCAGTATTTT. Translation gives CASSIVRGSTDTQYF. Variable domain in full (rest from reference TRBV19 and TRBJ2-3): DGGITQSPKYLFRKEGQNVTLSCEQNLNHDAMYWYRQDPGQGLRLIYYSQIVNDFQKGDIAEGYSVSREKKESFPLTVTSAQKNPTAFYLCASSIVRGSTDTQYFGPGTRLTVL.